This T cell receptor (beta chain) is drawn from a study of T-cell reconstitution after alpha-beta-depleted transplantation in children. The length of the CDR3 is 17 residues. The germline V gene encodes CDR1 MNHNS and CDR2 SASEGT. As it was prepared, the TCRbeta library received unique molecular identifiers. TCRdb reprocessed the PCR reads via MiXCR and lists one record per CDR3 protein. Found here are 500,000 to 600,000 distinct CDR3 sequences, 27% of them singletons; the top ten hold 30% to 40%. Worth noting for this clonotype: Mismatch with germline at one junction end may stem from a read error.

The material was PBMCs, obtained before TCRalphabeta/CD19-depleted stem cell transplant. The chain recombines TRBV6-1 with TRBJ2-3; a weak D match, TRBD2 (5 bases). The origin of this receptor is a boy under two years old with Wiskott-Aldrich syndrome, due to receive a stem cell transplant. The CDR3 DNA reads TGTGCCAGCAGGGAAGGACTTTCTGACTTTGGGGCAGATACGCAGTATTTT. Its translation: CASREGLSDFGADTQYF.